The clone carrying this T cell receptor (beta chain) occurred a few times. This sample is drawn from a study of T cells in Graves' hyperthyroidism and ophthalmopathy. Study-wide context: Staff took peripheral blood when the initial diagnosis was made, before any treatment began.

Germline CDR1 is SGHAT and CDR2 is FQNNGV. This CDR3 has 14 residues. The ends were cut back, 7 bases at V and 1 base at J, with 11 bases in the middle. RNA transcripts yielded amplified TCR beta CDR3 regions. With the HTBI primer set, the TCR CDR3 went through a first round of RT-PCR. MiXCR was run by TCRdb on the multiplex PCR reads, yielding one entry per CDR3 protein. This repertoire shows some 350,000 distinct CDR3 sequences, about 19% found once; its top ten account for around 3.6%. J is TRBJ1-3 and V is TRBV11-2; no firm D call. The sequenced sample was blood. The clonotype was recovered from a woman between 18 and 29 years old with Graves' hyperthyroidism. CDR3 protein: CASTDNNSGNTIYF. As DNA, the CDR3 is TGTGCCAGCACCGACAACAATTCTGGAAACACCATATATTTT.